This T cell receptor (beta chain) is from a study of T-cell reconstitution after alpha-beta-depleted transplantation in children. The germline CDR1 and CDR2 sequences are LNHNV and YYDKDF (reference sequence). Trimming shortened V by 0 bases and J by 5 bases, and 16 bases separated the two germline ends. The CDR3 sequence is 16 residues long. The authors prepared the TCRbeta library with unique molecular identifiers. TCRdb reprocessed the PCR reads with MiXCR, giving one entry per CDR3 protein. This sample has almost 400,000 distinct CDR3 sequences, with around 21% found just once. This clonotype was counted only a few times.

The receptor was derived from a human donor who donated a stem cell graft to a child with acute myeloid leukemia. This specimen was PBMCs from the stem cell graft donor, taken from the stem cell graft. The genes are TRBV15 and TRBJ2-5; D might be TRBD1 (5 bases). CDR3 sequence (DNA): TGTGCCACCAGCAGAGATAGAACCCAGGGTTGGGAGACCCAGTACTTC. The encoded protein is CATSRDRTQGWETQYF.